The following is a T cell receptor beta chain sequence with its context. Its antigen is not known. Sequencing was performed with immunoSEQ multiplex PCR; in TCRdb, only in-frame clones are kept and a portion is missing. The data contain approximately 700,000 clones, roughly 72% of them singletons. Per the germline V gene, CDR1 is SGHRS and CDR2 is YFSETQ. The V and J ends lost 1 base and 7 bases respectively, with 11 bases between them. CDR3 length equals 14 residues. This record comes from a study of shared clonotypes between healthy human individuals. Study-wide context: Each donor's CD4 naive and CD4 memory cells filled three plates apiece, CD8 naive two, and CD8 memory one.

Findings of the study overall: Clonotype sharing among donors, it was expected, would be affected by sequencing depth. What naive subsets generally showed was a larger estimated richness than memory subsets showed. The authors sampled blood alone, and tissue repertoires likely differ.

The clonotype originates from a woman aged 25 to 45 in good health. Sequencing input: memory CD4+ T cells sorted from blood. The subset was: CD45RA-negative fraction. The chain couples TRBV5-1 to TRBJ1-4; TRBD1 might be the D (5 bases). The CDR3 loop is CASSLQGAGEKLFF. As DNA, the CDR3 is TGCGCCAGCAGCTTGCAAGGGGCTGGTGAAAAACTGTTTTTT.